This is a list of T cell receptor beta chains from one sample in a study of blood T cell repertoires in COVID-19. The assay was immunoSEQ multiplex PCR, and TCRdb's table has in-frame clones only and misses some. The sample holds some 340,000 clones; around 83% are singletons and the top ten take roughly 3%. Material for sequencing was peripheral blood. All receptors derive from a man in his thirties or forties with active or convalescent COVID-19. CDR3s include the opening cysteine and the closing phenylalanine or tryptophan. A D gene is named only where the DNA matches it firmly. Clone sizes are given selectively: once, few, many, or a class where the clone is expanded.

d_gene	v_gene	abundance	len	j_gene	CDR3nt	CDR3aa
.	TRBV14	once	14	TRBJ2-2	TGTGCCAGCAGCCAAGAGAGGCCCGACCGGGAGCTGTTTTTT	CASSQERPDRELFF
.	TRBV3-1/TRBV3-2	.	14	TRBJ1-2	TGTGCCAGCAGCCAAGAGGGCAGGGAAGGCGGCTACACCTTC	CASSQEGREGGYTF
TRBD1	TRBV28	.	16	TRBJ1-2	TGTGCCAGCAGTCCGCGACAGGGGACGGTGAACTATGGCTACACCTTC	CASSPRQGTVNYGYTF
.	TRBV7-9	.	15	TRBJ1-1	TGTGCCAGCAGCGAGTTTTCGCTGATGAACACTGAAGCTTTCTTT	CASSEFSLMNTEAFF
.	TRBV4-3	.	13	TRBJ1-4	TGCGCCAGCAGCCAAAGTAGCGGGGAAAAACTGTTTTTT	CASSQSSGEKLFF
.	TRBV15	.	15	TRBJ1-4	TGTGCCACCAGCGACCCCAGAGGGACTAATGAAAAACTGTTTTTT	CATSDPRGTNEKLFF
.	TRBV7-3	.	14	TRBJ2-1	TGTGCCAGCAGCTTAAGGCCCGATTACAATGAGCAGTTCTTC	CASSLRPDYNEQFF
TRBD2	TRBV4-3	.	20	TRBJ2-7	TGCGCCAGCAGCCAAGATCATCTGGGACTAGCGGGGGGGCCTCGACACGAGCAGTACTTC	CASSQDHLGLAGGPRHEQYF
.	TRBV7-2	.	14	TRBJ1-2	TGTGCCAGCAGCTCATTCGGGGGGGATTATGGCTACACCTTC	CASSSFGGDYGYTF
.	TRBV7-9	.	12	TRBJ1-2	TGTGCCACCACCAGACAGTCCCGAGGCTACACCTTC	CATTRQSRGYTF
TRBD1	TRBV25-1	.	14	TRBJ1-6	TGTGCCAGCTCTAGGACAGGGGTAAATTCACCCCTCCACTTT	CASSRTGVNSPLHF
.	TRBV19	.	14	TRBJ2-7	TGTGCCAGTAGGCCGGGTCCAGGGGCCTACGAGCAGTACTTC	CASRPGPGAYEQYF
TRBD1	TRBV18	.	16	TRBJ1-1	TGTGCCAGCTCAAAACCGGGACAGGGGCGGAGGACTGAAGCTTTCTTT	CASSKPGQGRRTEAFF
TRBD1	TRBV30	.	14	TRBJ1-4	TGTGCCTGGAGACGCGACAGGGTCGACGAAAAACTGTTTTTT	CAWRRDRVDEKLFF
.	TRBV7-2	few	13	TRBJ2-7	TGTGCCAGCAGCTTGGACTTTATCTACGAGCAGTACTTC	CASSLDFIYEQYF
TRBD2	TRBV5-1	.	15	TRBJ2-1	TGCGCCAGCAGCCTCGGGACTAGCGGGAGCAATGAGCAGTTCTTC	CASSLGTSGSNEQFF
TRBD2	TRBV7-9	few	16	TRBJ2-1	TGTGCCAGCAGCTTCGAGTTCGGGGGGGCCTACAATGAGCAGTTCTTC	CASSFEFGGAYNEQFF
.	TRBV5-1	.	14	TRBJ2-4	TGCGCCAGCAGCTTGGATCGGGAGCTGGACATTCAGTACTTC	CASSLDRELDIQYF
TRBD1	TRBV4-2	.	14	TRBJ2-7	TGTGCCAGCAGCCAAGGGACAGGGACTGGGGAGCAGTACTTC	CASSQGTGTGEQYF
.	TRBV20-1	.	10	TRBJ2-3	TGCAGTGCTCCAACAGATACGCAGTATTTT	CSAPTDTQYF
.	TRBV5-8	.	14	TRBJ2-3	TGTGCCAGCAACTTGATCCCGCAGGGGTATACGCAGTATTTT	CASNLIPQGYTQYF
.	TRBV5-1	.	16	TRBJ1-6	TGCGCCAGCAGCTTGAGCGGGGCTAGAAGTAATTCACCCCTCCACTTT	CASSLSGARSNSPLHF